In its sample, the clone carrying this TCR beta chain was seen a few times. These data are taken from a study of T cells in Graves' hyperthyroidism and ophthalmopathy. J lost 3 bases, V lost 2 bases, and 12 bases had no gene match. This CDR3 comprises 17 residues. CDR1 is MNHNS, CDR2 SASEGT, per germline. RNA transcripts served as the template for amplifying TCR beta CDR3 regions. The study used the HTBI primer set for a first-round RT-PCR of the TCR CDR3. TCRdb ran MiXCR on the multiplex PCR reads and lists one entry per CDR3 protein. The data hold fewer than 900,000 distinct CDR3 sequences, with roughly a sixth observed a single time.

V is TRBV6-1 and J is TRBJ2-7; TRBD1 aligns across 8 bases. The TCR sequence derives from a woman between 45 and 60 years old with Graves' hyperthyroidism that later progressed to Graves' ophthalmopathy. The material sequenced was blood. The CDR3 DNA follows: TGTGCCAGCAGTGAATCGAGGCTACAGGGGGGTCGCTACGAGCAGTACTTC. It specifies CASSESRLQGGRYEQYF.